The source of this T cell receptor (beta chain) is a study of T cells after yellow fever vaccination. Background on the study: Fractions of limited cellularity were prepared by means of SMART-Seq v4 Ultra Low Input.

The CDR3 sequence is 14 residues long. Germline V gene lookup returns CDR1 SGHRS and CDR2 YFSETQ. Conversion of TCR transcripts into cDNA relied on 5'RACE template switching, which added a universal primer site and UMIs. MiXCR, applied by TCRdb to the 5' RACE reads, yields one record per CDR3 protein. The sample carries some 300,000 distinct CDR3 sequences, roughly 3.5% recorded once. This clonotype showed up many times. Its antigen is undetermined. The junction and the germline gene differ at one end; a read error may be behind it. The study, taken as a whole, reports: A large majority of primary-vaccination clones showed up again after the booster (approximately 95% CD4, around 85% CD8). Although most clonotypes did not, a small share appeared in both CD4 and CD8 compartments.

The chain joins TRBV5-1 to TRBJ1-3; TRBD1 might be the D (5 bases). The source of this sequence is a man aged 18 to 35 who received the YFV17D yellow fever vaccine. This specimen consisted of PBMCs, obtained on the day of the yellow fever booster vaccination. The CDR3, as DNA: TGTGCCAGCTCACTCGACAGCTCTGGAAACACCATATATTTT. It is translated as CASSLDSSGNTIYF.